The rows below give T cell receptor beta chains drawn from one sample of a study of blood T cell repertoires in COVID-19. The repertoire was sequenced with immunoSEQ multiplex PCR; TCRdb's copy has only in-frame clones and lacks some. Among about 230,000 clones listed, roughly 86% were seen once. Sequencing was performed on peripheral blood. All receptors derive from a woman aged 60-70 years with acute or convalescent COVID-19. CDR3s include the opening cysteine and the closing phenylalanine or tryptophan.

V gene	J gene	CDR3 protein
TRBV9	TRBJ2-1	CASSVAGAHNEQFF
TRBV18	TRBJ1-1	CASSPRQGSNTEAFF
TRBV5-6	TRBJ2-3	CASSLYSGTDTQYF
TRBV11-2	TRBJ2-1	CASSRTGQGYNEQFF
TRBV6-5	TRBJ1-3	CASSQRDRVGNTIYF
TRBV6-5	TRBJ2-1	CASSYLNGEQFF
TRBV6-5	TRBJ1-6	CASITRQGKNSPLHF
TRBV19	TRBJ2-1	CASSTTTGTRDEQFF
TRBV7-2	TRBJ2-1	CASSLYGTSGNEQFF
TRBV4-3	TRBJ1-5	CASSQGIRRGQPQHF
TRBV10-3	TRBJ2-4	CAIAHGGGSENIQYF
TRBV5-1	TRBJ2-3	CASSPGQGTDTQYF
TRBV29-1	TRBJ1-2	CSVELRDRHNYGYTF
TRBV25-1	TRBJ2-7	CASSEGGAKGYEQYF
TRBV12-3/TRBV12-4	TRBJ2-1	CASRSYNEQFF
TRBV6-5	TRBJ1-1	CASSYETGGYTEAFF
TRBV7-9	TRBJ1-4	CASMGRSNEKLFF
TRBV24-1	TRBJ2-5	CATSDLGTGGWETQYF
TRBV19	TRBJ1-2	CASSMTGGNGYGYTF
TRBV7-9	TRBJ1-3	CASSKIGQPRSGNTIYF
TRBV15	TRBJ1-4	CATSMGRQGVEKLFF
TRBV6-5	TRBJ2-7	CASSYATGTSGSEQYF
TRBV10-3	TRBJ1-1	CATIIRENTEAFF
TRBV19	TRBJ1-1	CASSSSTGGSEAFF
TRBV19	TRBJ2-5	CASSWGGTGEQETQYF
TRBV19	TRBJ1-2	CASEGPGSRSNYGYTF
TRBV4-2	TRBJ1-4	CASSQGLRGGYEKLFF
TRBV29-1	TRBJ2-1	CSVELSSSGRVNEQFF
TRBV15	TRBJ2-7	CATSSRQGQYEQYF
TRBV3-1/TRBV3-2	TRBJ2-3	CASSPWTDTDTQYF
TRBV19	TRBJ1-1	CASSVLTGSGNNEAFF
TRBV5-1	TRBJ1-2	CASSFGDLYGYTF
TRBV27	TRBJ2-3	CASCRTSGPWGTDTQYF
TRBV19	TRBJ1-2	CASSIDYPTTNYGYTF
TRBV5-1	TRBJ1-1	CASSIRTDSNTEAFF
TRBV6-5	TRBJ1-3	CASSLTDSGNTIYF
TRBV3-1/TRBV3-2	TRBJ2-4	CAIQRAGDIQYF
TRBV19	TRBJ1-1	CASRLGASVAEAFF
TRBV21-1	TRBJ2-7	CASSRWDSLYSYEQYF
TRBV19	TRBJ2-7	CASSIDSGTYEQYF
TRBV7-2	TRBJ1-4	CASSPQTGGYEKLFF
TRBV27	TRBJ2-1	CASSIGLAGGEQFF
TRBV27	TRBJ1-1	CASRLTEYANTEAFF
TRBV5-1	TRBJ1-3	CASSDSNSGNTIYF
TRBV11-1	TRBJ1-5	CASTLPGLAQHF
TRBV29-1	TRBJ2-7	CSVVFYGLAGKTYEQYF
TRBV29-1	TRBJ2-5	CSAVSQETQYF
TRBV18	TRBJ2-3	CASSPPLAGEDTQYF
TRBV7-6	TRBJ1-6	CASSLQAQSPLHF
TRBV7-9	TRBJ1-2	CASSFGGYYGYTF
TRBV28	TRBJ2-1	CASTFVGSQFF
TRBV7-2	TRBJ1-1	CASSPTDRMNTEAFF
TRBV11-3	TRBJ2-3	CASSLAGEDTDTQYF
TRBV5-1	TRBJ1-5	CASSLGPGEHQPQHF
TRBV9	TRBJ1-2	CASSVDGRGRMGYTF
TRBV7-9	TRBJ1-1	CASSLNTGSEAFF